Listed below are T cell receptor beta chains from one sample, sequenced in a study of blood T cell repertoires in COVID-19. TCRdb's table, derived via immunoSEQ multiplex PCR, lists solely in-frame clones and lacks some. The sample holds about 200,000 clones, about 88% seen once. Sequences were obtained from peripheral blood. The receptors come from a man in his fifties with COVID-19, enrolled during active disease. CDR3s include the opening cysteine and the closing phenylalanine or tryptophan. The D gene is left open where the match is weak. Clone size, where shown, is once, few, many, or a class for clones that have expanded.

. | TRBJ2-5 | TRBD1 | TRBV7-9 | TGTGCCAGCAGCCAAAGGGGGACAGGTATTGAGACCCAGTACTTC | CASSQRGTGIETQYF
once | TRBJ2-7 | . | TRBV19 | TGTGCCACGCAGGGGGGCTACGAGCAGTACTTC | CATQGGYEQYF
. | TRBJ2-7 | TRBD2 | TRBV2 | TGTGCCGTCCACCAGGGACTAGTTATCTACGAGCAGTACTTC | CAVHQGLVIYEQYF
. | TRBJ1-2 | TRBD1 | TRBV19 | TGTGCCAGTACCCCTGGGCGTACAGGGGGCTTTGGCTACACCTTC | CASTPGRTGGFGYTF
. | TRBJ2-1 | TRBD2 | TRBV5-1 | TGCGCCAGCAGCTATCGGACTAGCGGGAGGCCTGAGCAGTTCTTC | CASSYRTSGRPEQFF
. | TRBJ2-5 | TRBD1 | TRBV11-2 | TGTGCCAGCAGCGGCCCGAAGACAGGGGTGCGGGAGACCCAGTACTTC | CASSGPKTGVRETQYF
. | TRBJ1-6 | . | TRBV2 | TGTGCCAGCAGAAAGGGGAATTCACCCCTCCACTTT | CASRKGNSPLHF
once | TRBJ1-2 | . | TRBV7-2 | TGTGCCAGCAGCTTAGGTACAGCTAACTATGGCTACACCTTC | CASSLGTANYGYTF
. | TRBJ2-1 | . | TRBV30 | TGTGCCTGGAGTAATATGGCAAATGAGCAGTTCTTC | CAWSNMANEQFF
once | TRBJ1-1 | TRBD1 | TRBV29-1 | TGCAGCGTTACAGGGGGGGTCATGAACACTGAAGCTTTCTTT | CSVTGGVMNTEAFF
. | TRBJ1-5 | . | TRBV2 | TGTGCCAGCAGTGAGACAATTTTGTTCAATCAGCCCCAGCATTTT | CASSETILFNQPQHF
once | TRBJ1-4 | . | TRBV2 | TGTGCCAGCAGCGGGGGGAGGGAGACGGGGCACAACCTGATCGGACTGTTTTTT | CASSGGRETGHNLIGLFF
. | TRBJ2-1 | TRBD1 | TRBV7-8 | TGTGCCAGCAGCTTAGACAGGGGACACTACAATGAGCAGTTCTTC | CASSLDRGHYNEQFF
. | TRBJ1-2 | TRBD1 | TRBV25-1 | TGTGCCAGCAGTGATTACACCGGGACAGTCGGCTACACCTTC | CASSDYTGTVGYTF
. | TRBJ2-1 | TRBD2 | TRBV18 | TGTGCCAGCTCACCCCTAGCGGGGGGCCACAATGAGCAGTTCTTC | CASSPLAGGHNEQFF
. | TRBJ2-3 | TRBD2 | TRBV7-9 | TGTGCCAGCAGCTTAGGGGGAGCGGGACGCACAGATACGCAGTATTTT | CASSLGGAGRTDTQYF
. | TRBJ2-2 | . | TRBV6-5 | TGTGCCAGCCGGAAGATGAGGGATCACACCGGGGAGCTGTTTTTT | CASRKMRDHTGELFF
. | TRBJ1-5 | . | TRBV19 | TGTGCCAGTAGGACTCGCCCTGGTGGCAATCAGCCCCAGCATTTT | CASRTRPGGNQPQHF
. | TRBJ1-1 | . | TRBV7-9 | TGTGCCAGCAGCTTAGGGGCCCAGGGCACTGAAGCTTTCTTT | CASSLGAQGTEAFF
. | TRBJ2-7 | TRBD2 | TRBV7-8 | TGTGCCAGCAGGACCCTAGCGGGAGGGTCCTACGAGCAGTACTTC | CASRTLAGGSYEQYF
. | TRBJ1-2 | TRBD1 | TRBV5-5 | TGTGCCAGCAGTGCCGGGACAGGGTATAGCTACACCTTC | CASSAGTGYSYTF
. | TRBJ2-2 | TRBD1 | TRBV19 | TGTGCCAGTAGTCCCTGGGACAGCCGCCCAGGGGGTCCGCGGGAGCTGTTTTTT | CASSPWDSRPGGPRELFF
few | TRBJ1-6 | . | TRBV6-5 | TGTGCCAGCAGTTACTCGAACACAGGGAGTAATTCACCCCTCCACTTT | CASSYSNTGSNSPLHF
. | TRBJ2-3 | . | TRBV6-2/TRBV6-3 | TGTGCCAGCAGTTATCGGTTCTCAGGGGCGCCGGTAGGTACGCAGTATTTT | CASSYRFSGAPVGTQYF
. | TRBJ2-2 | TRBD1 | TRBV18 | TGTGCCAGCTCACCTGGATCGACAGGGAATGCCGGGGAGCTGTTTTTT | CASSPGSTGNAGELFF
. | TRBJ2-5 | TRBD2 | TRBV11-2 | TGTGCCAGCAGCTCCGGGGAGGCTAGCGGGAGTGGACGAGAGACCCAGTACTTC | CASSSGEASGSGRETQYF
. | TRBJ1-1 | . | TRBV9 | TGTGCCAGCAGCGTAGCCCCGGGAAACACTGAAGCTTTCTTT | CASSVAPGNTEAFF
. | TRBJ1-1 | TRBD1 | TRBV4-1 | TGCGCCAGCAGCCAACGGGACAGGGACACTGAAGCTTTCTTT | CASSQRDRDTEAFF
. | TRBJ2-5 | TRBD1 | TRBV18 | TGTGCCAGCTCACTGGGACAGGGGGCATCGGAGACCCAGTACTTC | CASSLGQGASETQYF
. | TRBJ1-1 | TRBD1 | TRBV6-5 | TGTGCCAGCAGTCCGGGGACAGGGGGCACTGAAGCTTTCTTT | CASSPGTGGTEAFF
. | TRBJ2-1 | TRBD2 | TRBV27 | TGTGCCAGCAGTTTTGGCGGGGGGTCCTACAATGAGCAGTTCTTC | CASSFGGGSYNEQFF
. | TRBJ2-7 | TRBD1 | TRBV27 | TGTGCCAGCAGTTTATTGGGACAGGGACGATACGAGCAGTACTTC | CASSLLGQGRYEQYF
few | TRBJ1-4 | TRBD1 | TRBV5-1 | TGCGCCAGCAGCTTGGGCTCCGGACAGGGGGTAGAAAAACTGTTTTTT | CASSLGSGQGVEKLFF
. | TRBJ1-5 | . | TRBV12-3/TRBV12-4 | TGTGCCAGCAGCTCGGCGGGGCCCCAGCATTTT | CASSSAGPQHF
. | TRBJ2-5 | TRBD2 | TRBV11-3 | TGTGCCAGCAGCTTAGGTGTGGGAGGGCCCCTGGAGACCCAGTACTTC | CASSLGVGGPLETQYF
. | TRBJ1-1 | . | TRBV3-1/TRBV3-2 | TGTGCCAGCAGCCTCTCCACCGACAGGCTGGTTGCGTCGGCTTTCTTT | CASSLSTDRLVASAFF
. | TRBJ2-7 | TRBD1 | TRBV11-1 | TGTGCCAGCAGCTTAGCGATTGGACAGGGCTCCGAGCAGTACTTC | CASSLAIGQGSEQYF
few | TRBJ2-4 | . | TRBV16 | TGTGCCAGCAGCCAATCAGGAGTGGGGGGTCAGTACTTC | CASSQSGVGGQYF
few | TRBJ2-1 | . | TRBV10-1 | TGCGCCAGCAGTCCCAACGTTGCCTCAGCGGATGAGCAGTTCTTC | CASSPNVASADEQFF
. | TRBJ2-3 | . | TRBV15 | TGTGCCACCAGCCTCGACAGGAACACAGATACGCAGTATTTT | CATSLDRNTDTQYF
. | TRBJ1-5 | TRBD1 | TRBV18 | TGTGCCAGCTCATCGACAGGGGTTGGGAACAATCAGCCCCAGCATTTT | CASSSTGVGNNQPQHF
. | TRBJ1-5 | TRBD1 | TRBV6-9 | TGTGCCAGCAGGAAAGGGACAGGGGCCCATTATAGCAATCAGCCCCAGCATTTT | CASRKGTGAHYSNQPQHF
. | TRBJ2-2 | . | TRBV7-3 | TGTGCCAGCAGACAACTAGCAGGAGGGAACACCGGGGAGCTGTTTTTT | CASRQLAGGNTGELFF
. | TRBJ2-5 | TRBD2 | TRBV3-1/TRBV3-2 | TGTGCCAGCAGCCAAGATCAGGCTAGCGGCCAAGAGACCCAGTACTTC | CASSQDQASGQETQYF